Shown below are 12 T cell receptor beta chains from a single sample sequenced in a study of blood T cell repertoires in COVID-19. The repertoire was sequenced with immunoSEQ multiplex PCR; TCRdb's copy has only in-frame clones and lacks some. The repertoire includes about 240,000 clones, about four fifths of them detected once, and around 7.2% sits in the top ten. Specimen: peripheral blood. The receptors originated from a woman older than 75 with COVID-19, enrolled during active disease.

The gene calls are TRBV18 and TRBJ1-1; D not certain. CDR3 size: 15 residues. The V gene's germline CDR1 is KGHSH and CDR2 LQKENI. The V gene lost 3 bases and the J gene lost 0 bases, with 11 bases spanning the gap. In DNA form, the CDR3 reads TGTGCCAGCTCACCCGCGGTCGGGGTGAACACTGAAGCTTTCTTT. Translation gives CASSPAVGVNTEAFF. Filled out from reference TRBV18 and TRBJ1-1, the complete variable domain reads NAGVMQNPRHLVRRRGQEARLRCSPMKGHSHVYWYRQLPEEGLKFMVYLQKENIIDESGMPKERFSAEFPKEGPSILRIQQVVRGDSAAYFCASSPAVGVNTEAFFGQGTRLTVV.

This chain links TRBV6-6 with TRBJ1-5; 7 positions agree with TRBD1. The V and J ends lost 3 bases and 7 bases, in that order; junction bases with no gene match: 6. Germline assignment: CDR1 MNHNY and CDR2 SVGAGI (reference sequence). The CDR3 is 14 amino acids. CDR3 sequence (DNA): TGTGCCAGCAGTTATACAGGGGTGGGACAGCCCCAGCATTTT. This gives the protein CASSYTGVGQPQHF.

The J gene is TRBJ2-3, the V gene TRBV5-1; D might be TRBD2 (6 bases). The CDR3 covers 14 residues. Germline assignment: CDR1 SGHRS and CDR2 YFSETQ. V was cut by 6 bases and J by 1 base, with 12 bases left in between. CDR3 DNA sequence: TGCGCCAGCACCCCTAGCGAGGGCACAGATACGCAGTATTTT. As protein: CASTPSEGTDTQYF.

The rearrangement links TRBV5-6 to TRBJ1-6; 7 nucleotides agree with TRBD1. Trimming removed 0 bases from V and 15 bases from J; junction bases left unmatched: 9. This CDR3 is 14 amino acids long. Germline V CDR1 and CDR2: SGHDT, YYEEEE. CDR3 residues: CASSLAQGDSNLHF. The CDR3 DNA is TGTGCCAGCAGCTTGGCCCAGGGGGACAGCAACCTCCACTTT.

This sequence joins TRBV5-1 and TRBJ2-1; D is perhaps TRBD2 (5 bases). Germline V lookup: CDR1 SGHRS, CDR2 YFSETQ. This CDR3 has 15 residues. V was pared by 4 bases and J by 3 bases, with 14 bases between. The CDR3: CASSTSGENYNEQFF. As DNA, the CDR3 is TGCGCCAGCAGCACCAGTGGGGAGAACTACAATGAGCAGTTCTTC.

The chain recombines TRBV3-1 (or the pseudogene TRBV3-2) with TRBJ1-1; no clear D gene. Germline loops: CDR1 LGHDT, CDR2 YNNKEL (reference sequence). This CDR3 comprises 12 residues. V lost 3 bases to trimming and J lost 10 bases, with 12 bases between them. The CDR3 nucleotides read TGTGCCAGCAGCCACCTCGGACTAGGAGCTTTCTTT. It encodes CASSHLGLGAFF.

The chain combines TRBV10-2 with TRBJ1-1; TRBD1 might be the D (6 bases). The V gene lost 10 bases and the J gene lost 0 bases, with 12 bases spanning the gap. The CDR3 totals 13 residues. Per germline, CDR1 WSHSY and CDR2 SAAADI. For the CDR3, the DNA is TGCGCCAACAGGGCAGGGGTGAACACTGAAGCTTTCTTT. It translates to CANRAGVNTEAFF.

The chain uses TRBV3-1 (or the pseudogene TRBV3-2) and TRBJ1-1; the match to TRBD1 covers 7 bases. This CDR3 is 13 amino acids long. The trim removed 5 bases at V and 9 bases at J, leaving 9 bases unmatched. From germline, CDR1 is LGHDT and CDR2 YNNKEL (reference sequence). The CDR3 spells CASSWLKGQQAFF. CDR3 nucleotide sequence: TGTGCCAGCAGCTGGCTGAAGGGACAGCAAGCTTTCTTT.

The V gene is TRBV5-4, the J gene TRBJ1-1; D not certain. The germline CDR1 and CDR2 sequences are SGHNT and YYREEE (reference sequence). This CDR3 comprises 12 residues. V dropped 5 bases and J dropped 5 bases, with 10 bases sitting between them. CDR3 amino acids: CASRRDYTEAFF. The CDR3 bases are TGTGCCAGCAGGCGCGATTATACTGAAGCTTTCTTT.

V usage is TRBV6-6 and J usage is TRBJ1-5; the D gene is possibly TRBD1 (6 bases). The V gene lost 6 bases and the J gene lost 6 bases, with 18 bases spanning the gap. Germline CDR1 and CDR2: MNHNY and SVGAGI (reference sequence). The CDR3 spans 15 residues. For the CDR3, the DNA is TGTGCCAGCAGCCCTCCGGGGGGCTCGGGTCAGCCCCAGCATTTT. Its translation: CASSPPGGSGQPQHF.

The chain carries TRBV5-5 and TRBJ1-2; TRBD1 matches 9 bases. CDR1 and CDR2 from the germline V gene are SGHKS and YYEKEE (reference sequence). CDR3 length: 14 residues. Trimming took 0 bases from V and 12 from J; bases not matched to a gene: 9. The CDR3 is CASSLGSGQGSNTF. CDR3 in DNA: TGTGCCAGCAGCTTGGGCTCGGGACAGGGTAGCAACACCTTC.

This chain links TRBV29-1 with TRBJ2-1, with D possibly being TRBD2 (7 bases). Germline values: CDR1 SQVTM, CDR2 ANQGSEA. V shed 7 bases and J shed 0 bases, with 28 bases lying between them. The CDR3 has 19 residues. The CDR3 DNA follows: TGCAGCGGACAGCGGACGGGGGGATTTTTGGGGGCCTCCTACAATGAGCAGTTCTTC. Its protein is CSGQRTGGFLGASYNEQFF.